One sample yielded the 14 T cell receptor beta chains listed below, sequenced in a study of T-cell memory formation after mild COVID-19. MiXCR, run by TCRdb on the 5' RACE reads, gives a single entry per CDR3 protein. Counted here are hundreds of thousands of distinct CDR3 sequences, 20% to 25% occurring once; the ten biggest clones make up roughly a fifth. Sample: PBMCs or a T cell subset sorted from them (not recorded which). The receptors derive from a man between 18 and 35 years old who had mild COVID-19 (a few samples of this study predate the infection). Cell type and time point are not known.

Many counts were recorded for this clonotype. The chain joins TRBV7-2 to TRBJ2-1, with unresolved D. The CDR3 sequence is 15 residues long. CDR1 and CDR2 from the germline V gene are SGHTA and FQGNSA. V lost 5 bases to trimming and J lost 8 bases, with 19 bases between them. In DNA form, the CDR3 reads TGTGCCAGCAGCACCGACCGGGTCCCAGGCCATGAGCAGTTCTTC. This encodes CASSTDRVPGHEQFF.

V and J are TRBV6-2 or TRBV6-3 and TRBJ1-6, with D hard to call. CDR3 length equals 15 residues. In germline, CDR1 is MNHEY, CDR2 SVGEGT. Trimming left V 4 bases short and J 11 bases short, with 18 bases between. CDR3 protein: CASSSIRAEGTPLHF. The CDR3 DNA reads as TGTGCCAGCAGTTCGATTCGGGCAGAGGGAACACCCCTCCACTTT.

The chain links TRBV6-5 to TRBJ1-2; D is uncertain. With 6 bases removed from V and 0 bases from J, the gap between germline ends came to 14 bases. This CDR3 contains 15 residues. CDR1 is MNHEY, CDR2 SVGAGI, per germline. The CDR3 coding sequence is TGTGCCAGCAGCCCCTCGAGGATACCTAACTATGGCTACACCTTC. It specifies CASSPSRIPNYGYTF.

This clonotype was detected only a few times. The V gene is TRBV2, the J gene TRBJ2-7, with TRBD2 as a possible D gene (6 bases). The CDR3 runs to 12 residues. Trimming took 9 bases from V and 6 from J, leaving 15 bases between them. Germline lookup yields CDR1 SNHLY and CDR2 FYNNEI. In DNA form, the CDR3 reads TGTGCCAGTACCTCGGGGGTAGGCGAGCAGTACTTC. Its protein product is CASTSGVGEQYF. The full variable domain, its missing parts supplied by reference TRBV2 and TRBJ2-7, is EPEVTQTPSHQVTQMGQEVILRCVPISNHLYFYWYRQILGQKVEFLVSFYNNEISEKSEIFDDQFSVERPDGSNFTLKIRSTKLEDSAMYFCASTSGVGEQYFGPGTRLTVT.

CDR3 loop: CASSHGTNQETQYF. Here the CDR3 DNA reads TGTGCCAGCAGCCACGGGACTAACCAAGAGACCCAGTACTTC. The chain joins TRBV9 to TRBJ2-5; 7 positions match TRBD2. The trim removed 4 bases at V and 0 bases at J, leaving 3 bases unmatched. This CDR3 is 14 amino acids long. Germline V lookup: CDR1 SGDLS, CDR2 YYNGEE.

The chain combines TRBV12-3 or TRBV12-4 with TRBJ1-3; tentative D call: TRBD1 (6 bases). This CDR3 comprises 14 residues. The ends were cut back, 1 base at V and 4 bases at J, with 8 bases in the middle. CDR3 in amino acids: CASSLGTAGNTIYF. The CDR3 region has the DNA TGTGCCAGCAGTTTAGGGACAGCCGGAAACACCATATATTTT.

This clonotype ranks as medium-sized. This chain connects TRBV10-2 to TRBJ2-3; 9 bases match TRBD1. Trimming cost V 8 bases and J 0 bases; bases outside gene matches: 21. The germline gives CDR1 WSHSY, CDR2 SAAADI. The CDR3 covers 20 residues. The CDR3 loop reads CASPRFKPGQGVVSTDTQYF. The CDR3 DNA reads TGCGCCAGCCCACGCTTTAAACCGGGACAGGGAGTAGTCAGCACAGATACGCAGTATTTT.

The rearrangement links TRBV20-1 to TRBJ1-1; TRBD1 agrees at 8 bases. The CDR3 consists of 13 residues. The trim removed 3 bases at V and 6 bases at J, leaving 6 bases unmatched. The germline gives CDR1 DFQATT, CDR2 SNEGSKA (reference sequence). This CDR3 reads CSASRTGTPEAFF. DNA of the CDR3: TGCAGTGCTAGCCGGACAGGGACCCCTGAAGCTTTCTTT.

The V call is TRBV12-3 or TRBV12-4, the J call TRBJ2-5, with D tentatively TRBD1 or TRBD2 (5 bases each). The ends were cut back, 5 bases at V and 7 bases at J, with 20 bases in the middle. The CDR3 totals 15 residues. The CDR3 bases are TGTGCCAGCAGTCCTACCCGGGGCCCCGGATCGACCCAGTACTTC. It yields the protein CASSPTRGPGSTQYF.

This sequence joins TRBV28 and TRBJ1-2, with a tentative D call TRBD1 (6 bases). The length of the CDR3 is 15 residues. The ends were cut back, 5 bases at V and 5 bases at J, with 18 bases in the middle. Germline V lookup: CDR1 MDHEN, CDR2 SYDVKM. The CDR3 DNA reads as TGTGCCAGCAGTCCGAGGACAGAAGCCGATTATGGCTACACCTTC. It encodes CASSPRTEADYGYTF.

V usage is TRBV5-1 and J usage is TRBJ2-5; no clear D. V was shortened by 4 bases and J by 7 bases, with 11 bases between the two germline ends. Germline V gene sequence: CDR1 SGHRS, CDR2 YFSETQ. CDR3 length equals 12 residues. CDR3 in DNA: TGCGCCAGCAGCGGGCCAAAGGTGACCCAGTACTTC. Translated, it gives CASSGPKVTQYF. Full variable domain (rest looked up from reference TRBV5-1 and TRBJ2-5): KAGVTQTPRYLIKTRGQQVTLSCSPISGHRSVSWYQQTPGQGLQFLFEYFSETQRNKGNFPGRFSGRQFSNSRSEMNVSTLELGDSALYLCASSGPKVTQYFGPGTRLLVL.

The chain carries TRBV27 and TRBJ1-1, with 7 bases fitting TRBD1. The length of the CDR3 is 13 residues. The V gene end was trimmed by 4 bases and the J gene end by 10 bases; junction bases not matched to a gene: 9. Per the germline V gene, CDR1 is MNHEY and CDR2 is SMNVEV (reference sequence). Here the CDR3 DNA reads TGTGCCAGCAGTTCCCGCCAGGGACAGCCAGCTTTCTTT. Translation: CASSSRQGQPAFF.

V and J are TRBV20-1 and TRBJ1-2; D is unresolved. Germline V gene sequence: CDR1 DFQATT, CDR2 SNEGSKA (reference sequence). This CDR3 contains 12 residues. V lost 0 bases and J lost 8, with 10 bases in between. The CDR3 coding sequence is TGCAGTGCTAGAGATTTGGCGTCCGGCTACACCTTC. Its protein product is CSARDLASGYTF.

The chain carries TRBV12-3 or TRBV12-4 and TRBJ2-7, with TRBD2 matching over 7 bases. V was clipped by 6 bases and J by 3 bases; unmatched bases: 5. The CDR3 loop spans 13 amino acids. The CDR3 spells CASSPAGDYEQYV. CDR3 DNA: TGTGCCAGCAGCCCTGCGGGGGACTACGAGCAGTACGTC.